These T cell receptor beta chains were read from a single sample in a study of monozygotic twins with inflammatory bowel disease. TCRdb reprocessed the 5' RACE reads, keeping one entry per CDR3 protein, no DNA. The sample's table shows over 350,000 distinct CDR3 sequences. Sequencing was performed on blood. These receptors all come from a human donor with ulcerative colitis or Crohn's disease, or a healthy co-twin of an affected twin (not recorded which). CDR3s include the opening cysteine and the closing phenylalanine or tryptophan.

>TRBV7-8|TRBJ2-1
CASSSQGDEQFF
>TRBV5-1|TRBJ1-5
CASSPGTVNQPQHF
>TRBV7-2|TRBJ2-2
CASSSDRTNDYGELFF
>TRBV6-5|TRBJ1-6
CASSYSKWADRTGSPLHF
>TRBV5-4|TRBJ2-7
CASSVTGSSYEQYF
>TRBV4-3|TRBJ2-1
CASSQDRDYSYNEQFF
>TRBV5-4|TRBJ2-1
CASSKGLAGRIHNEQFF
>TRBV12-5|TRBJ2-3
CASVSRGTDTQYF
>TRBV9|TRBJ2-1
CASSVFTGGTGNEQFF
>TRBV9|TRBJ2-2
CASSVGGQTGELFF
>TRBV4-1|TRBJ2-7
CASSQGLQIAYEQYF
>TRBV7-3|TRBJ2-7
CASSSAGPEQYF
>TRBV9|TRBJ2-1
CASSLNERAMSYNEQFF
>TRBV30|TRBJ2-6
CAWSRTPGANVLTF
>TRBV9|TRBJ2-3
CASSVRQGDTDTQYF
>TRBV5-4|TRBJ1-1
CASSFLVQSRRNTEAFF
>TRBV29-1|TRBJ2-1
CSGGHRGEYNEQFF
>TRBV5-1|TRBJ2-3
CASSPATGSDTQYF
>TRBV28|TRBJ2-1
CASSSSALFAFF
>TRBV2|TRBJ2-5
CASSETGILETQYF
>TRBV7-9|TRBJ1-4
CASSLWTGGRTNEKLFF
>TRBV7-2|TRBJ2-1
CASTPRLGLNEQFF
>TRBV6-4|TRBJ2-3
CASSDASGGAEDTQYF
>TRBV20-1|TRBJ2-7
CSARATSGASYEQYF
>TRBV24-1|TRBJ2-7
CATKVKGALDEQYF
>TRBV15|TRBJ2-3
CATRKSPGSTDTQYF
>TRBV5-1|TRBJ2-3
CASREPGQGQYF
>TRBV3-1|TRBJ2-7
CASSQDIGWGTYSEQYF
>TRBV14|TRBJ1-1
CASSQVRGMLNTEAFF
>TRBV3-1|TRBJ2-7
CASSLRGGTLLSYEQYF
>TRBV5-1|TRBJ1-5
CASSLRAGQGAKTQHF
>TRBV28|TRBJ2-2
CASSSLPTGNTGELFF
>TRBV12-3/TRBV12-4|TRBJ2-7
CASTSGPTSSYEQYF
>TRBV20-1|TRBJ1-6
CSARATQGASSPLHF
>TRBV3-1|TRBJ2-7
CASSLGQLIYEQYF
>TRBV5-6|TRBJ1-1
CASSSQGEAFF
>TRBV24-1|TRBJ2-5
CATSGVGQGDQETQYF
>TRBV30|TRBJ1-2
CASPRQGRGGYTF
>TRBV7-2|TRBJ2-7
CASSLIQGAQSEQYF
>TRBV6-1|TRBJ1-6
CASSVPVNSPLHF
>TRBV5-1|TRBJ1-2
CASSLGQGAGYTF
>TRBV5-1|TRBJ2-1
CASSWISYGTGANEQFF
>TRBV4-3|TRBJ2-1
CASSQIGQGNYNEQFF
>TRBV30|TRBJ1-6
CAWSVRSPLHF
>TRBV5-6|TRBJ1-2
CASSLVQSYGYTF
>TRBV3-1|TRBJ2-7
CASSQARTYEQYF
>TRBV4-1|TRBJ1-3
CASSRSGGLDTIYF
>TRBV7-2|TRBJ2-3
CASRPRAGGTSTDTQYF
>TRBV3-1|TRBJ2-5
CASSQDPTQETQYF
>TRBV5-5|TRBJ2-7
CASSSTGTGGIYEQYF
>TRBV20-1|TRBJ2-2
CSASHAGLGFDTGELFF
>TRBV5-1|TRBJ2-5
CASSLLEIAGLQETQYF
>TRBV5-1|TRBJ1-2
CASNQEGTGYGYTF
>TRBV6-5|TRBJ1-2
CASSYSRQGSPNYGYTF
>TRBV27|TRBJ1-2
CASSWGQGHYGYTF